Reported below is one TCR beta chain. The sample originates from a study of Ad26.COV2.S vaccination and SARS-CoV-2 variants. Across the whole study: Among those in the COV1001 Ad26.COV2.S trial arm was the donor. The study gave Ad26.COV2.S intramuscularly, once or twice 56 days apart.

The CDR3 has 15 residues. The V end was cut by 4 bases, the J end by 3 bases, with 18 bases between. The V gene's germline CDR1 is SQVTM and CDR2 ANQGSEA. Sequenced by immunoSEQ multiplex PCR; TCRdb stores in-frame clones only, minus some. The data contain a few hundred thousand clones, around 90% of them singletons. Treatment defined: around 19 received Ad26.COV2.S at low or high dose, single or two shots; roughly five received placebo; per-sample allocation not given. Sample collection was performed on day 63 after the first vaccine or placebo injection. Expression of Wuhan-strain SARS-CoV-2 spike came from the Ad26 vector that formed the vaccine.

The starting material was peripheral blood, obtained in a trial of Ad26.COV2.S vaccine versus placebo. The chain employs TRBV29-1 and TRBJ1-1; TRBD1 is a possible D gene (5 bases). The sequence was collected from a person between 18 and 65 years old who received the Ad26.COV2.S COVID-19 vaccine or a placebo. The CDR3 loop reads CSVGEGGVGDTEAFF. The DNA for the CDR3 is TGCAGCGTTGGGGAAGGAGGGGTTGGGGACACTGAAGCTTTCTTT.